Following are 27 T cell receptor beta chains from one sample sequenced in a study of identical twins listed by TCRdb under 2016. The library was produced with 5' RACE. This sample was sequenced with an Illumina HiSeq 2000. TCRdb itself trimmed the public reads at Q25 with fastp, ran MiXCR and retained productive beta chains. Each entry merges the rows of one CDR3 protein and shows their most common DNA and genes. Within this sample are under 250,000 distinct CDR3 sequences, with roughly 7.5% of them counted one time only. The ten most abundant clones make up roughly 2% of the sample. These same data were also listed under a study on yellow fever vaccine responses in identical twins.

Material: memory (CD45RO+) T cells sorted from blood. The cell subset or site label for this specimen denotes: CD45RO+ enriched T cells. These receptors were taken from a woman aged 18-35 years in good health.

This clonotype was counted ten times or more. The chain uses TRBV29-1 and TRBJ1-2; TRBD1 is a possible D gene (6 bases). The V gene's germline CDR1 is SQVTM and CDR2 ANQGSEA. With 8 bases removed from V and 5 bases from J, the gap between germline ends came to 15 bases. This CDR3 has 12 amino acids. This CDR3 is CSLRGAHYGYTF. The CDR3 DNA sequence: TGCAGCCTTAGGGGGGCGCATTATGGCTACACCTTC.

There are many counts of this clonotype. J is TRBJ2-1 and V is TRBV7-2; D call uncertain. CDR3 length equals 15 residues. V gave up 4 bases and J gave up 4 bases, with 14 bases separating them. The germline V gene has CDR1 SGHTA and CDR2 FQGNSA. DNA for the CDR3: TGTGCCAGCAGCTCCATGACTGGCCAGTACAATGAGCAGTTCTTC. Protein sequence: CASSSMTGQYNEQFF. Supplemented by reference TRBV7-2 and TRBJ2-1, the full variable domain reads GAGVSQSPSNKVTEKGKDVELRCDPISGHTALYWYRQSLGQGLEFLIYFQGNSAPDKSGLPSDRFSAERTGGSVSTLTIQRTQQEDSAVYLCASSSMTGQYNEQFFGPGTRLTVL.

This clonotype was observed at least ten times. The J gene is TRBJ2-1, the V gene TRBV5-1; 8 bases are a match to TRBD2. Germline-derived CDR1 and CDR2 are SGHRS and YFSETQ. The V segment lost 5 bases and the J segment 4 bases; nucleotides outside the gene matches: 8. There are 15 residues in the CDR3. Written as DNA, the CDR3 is TGCGCCAGCAGGCAGACCGGGGGGGCTTACAATGAGCAGTTCTTC. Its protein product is CASRQTGGAYNEQFF.

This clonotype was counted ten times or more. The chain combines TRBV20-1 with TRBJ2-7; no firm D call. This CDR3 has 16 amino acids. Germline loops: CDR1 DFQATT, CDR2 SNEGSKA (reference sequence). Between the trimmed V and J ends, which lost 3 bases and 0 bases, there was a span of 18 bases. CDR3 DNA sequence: TGCAGTGCTAGGGGCTTAGGCGGCCCTAGCTCCTACGAGCAGTACTTC. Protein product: CSARGLGGPSSYEQYF.

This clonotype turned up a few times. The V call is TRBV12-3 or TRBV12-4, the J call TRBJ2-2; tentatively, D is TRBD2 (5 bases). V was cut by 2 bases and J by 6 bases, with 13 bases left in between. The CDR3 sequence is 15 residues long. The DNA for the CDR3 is TGTGCCAGCAGTTTATTTATAGCGAAAGCCGGGGAGCTGTTTTTT. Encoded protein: CASSLFIAKAGELFF.

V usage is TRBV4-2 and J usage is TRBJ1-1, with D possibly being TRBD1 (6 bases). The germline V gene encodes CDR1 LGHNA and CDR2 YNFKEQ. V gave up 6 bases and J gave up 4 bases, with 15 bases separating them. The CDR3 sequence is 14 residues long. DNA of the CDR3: TGTGCCAGCAGTGACAGGCGGTTGAGCACTGAAGCTTTCTTT. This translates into CASSDRRLSTEAFF.

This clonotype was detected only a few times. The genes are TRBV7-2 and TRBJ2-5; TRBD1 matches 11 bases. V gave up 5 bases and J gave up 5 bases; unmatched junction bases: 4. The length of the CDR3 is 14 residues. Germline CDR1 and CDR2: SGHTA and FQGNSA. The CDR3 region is CASSGQGAWETQYF. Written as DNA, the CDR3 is TGTGCCAGCAGCGGACAGGGGGCATGGGAGACCCAGTACTTC.

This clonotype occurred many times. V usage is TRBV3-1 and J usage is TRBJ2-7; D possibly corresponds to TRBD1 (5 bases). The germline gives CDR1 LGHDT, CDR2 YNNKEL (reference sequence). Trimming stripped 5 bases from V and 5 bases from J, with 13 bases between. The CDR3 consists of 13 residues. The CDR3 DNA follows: TGTGCCAGCAGCAGGAAGGGGTCCCACGAGCAGTACTTC. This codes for CASSRKGSHEQYF.

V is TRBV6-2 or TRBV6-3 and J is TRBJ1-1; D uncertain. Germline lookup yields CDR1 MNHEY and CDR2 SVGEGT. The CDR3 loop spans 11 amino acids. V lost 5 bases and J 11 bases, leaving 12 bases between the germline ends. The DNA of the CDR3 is TGTGCCAGCAGTACTCCGGTGGGGGCTTTCTTT. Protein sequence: CASSTPVGAFF.

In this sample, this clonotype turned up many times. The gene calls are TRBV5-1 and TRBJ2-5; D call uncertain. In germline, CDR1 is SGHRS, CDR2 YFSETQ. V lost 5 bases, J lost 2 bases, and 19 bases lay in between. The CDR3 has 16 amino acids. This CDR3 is CASRLDVSRRQETQYF. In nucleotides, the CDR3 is TGCGCCAGCAGGCTTGACGTGTCCCGCAGGCAAGAGACCCAGTACTTC.

The CDR3 protein is CASSPSRDHSANTGELFF. CDR3 coding DNA: TGTGCCAGCTCACCCAGCAGGGATCACTCCGCGAACACCGGGGAGCTGTTTTTT. The chain has TRBV18 and TRBJ2-2; D might be TRBD1 (5 bases). The CDR3 sequence is 18 residues long. The germline V gene has CDR1 KGHSH and CDR2 LQKENI. Trimming took 3 bases from V and 0 from J, leaving 17 bases between them.

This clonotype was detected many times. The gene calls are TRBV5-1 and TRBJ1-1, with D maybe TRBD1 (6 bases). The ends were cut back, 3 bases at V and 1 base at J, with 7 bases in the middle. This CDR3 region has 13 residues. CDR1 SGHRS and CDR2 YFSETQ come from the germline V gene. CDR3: CASSSGQNTEAFF. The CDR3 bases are TGCGCCAGCAGCTCGGGACAGAACACTGAAGCTTTCTTT. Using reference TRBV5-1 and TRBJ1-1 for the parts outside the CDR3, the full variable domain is KAGVTQTPRYLIKTRGQQVTLSCSPISGHRSVSWYQQTPGQGLQFLFEYFSETQRNKGNFPGRFSGRQFSNSRSEMNVSTLELGDSALYLCASSSGQNTEAFFGQGTRLTVV.

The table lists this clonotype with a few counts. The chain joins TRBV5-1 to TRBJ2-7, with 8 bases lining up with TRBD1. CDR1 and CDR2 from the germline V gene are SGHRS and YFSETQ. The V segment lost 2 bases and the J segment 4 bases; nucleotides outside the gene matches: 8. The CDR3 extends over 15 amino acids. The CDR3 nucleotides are TGCGCCAGCAGCTTCGAGGCAGGGGGCCAGTACGAGCAGTACTTC. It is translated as CASSFEAGGQYEQYF.

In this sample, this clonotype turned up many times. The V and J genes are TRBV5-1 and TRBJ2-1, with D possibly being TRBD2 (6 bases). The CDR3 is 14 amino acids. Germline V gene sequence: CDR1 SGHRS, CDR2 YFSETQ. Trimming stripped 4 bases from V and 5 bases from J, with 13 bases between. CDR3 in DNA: TGCGCCAGCAGCCCCAGGGAGGTCCACAATGAGCAGTTCTTC. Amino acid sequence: CASSPREVHNEQFF.

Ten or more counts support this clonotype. The CDR3 nucleotides read TGCGCCAGCAGCCGGGGGAGGGGACAGGGAACCTACAATGAGCAGTTCTTC. Translation gives CASSRGRGQGTYNEQFF. V and J are TRBV5-1 and TRBJ2-1, with 9 bases matching TRBD1. This CDR3 has 17 amino acids. After removal of 4 bases from V and 2 bases from J, the junction contained 10 bases not matched to a gene. The germline CDR1 and CDR2 sequences are SGHRS and YFSETQ.

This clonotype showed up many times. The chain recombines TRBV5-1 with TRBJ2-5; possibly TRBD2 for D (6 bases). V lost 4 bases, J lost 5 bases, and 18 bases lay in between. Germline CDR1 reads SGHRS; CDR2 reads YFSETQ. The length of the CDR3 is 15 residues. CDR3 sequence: CASSPTVGGRETQYF. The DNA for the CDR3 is TGCGCCAGCAGCCCGACAGTGGGAGGACGGGAGACCCAGTACTTC.

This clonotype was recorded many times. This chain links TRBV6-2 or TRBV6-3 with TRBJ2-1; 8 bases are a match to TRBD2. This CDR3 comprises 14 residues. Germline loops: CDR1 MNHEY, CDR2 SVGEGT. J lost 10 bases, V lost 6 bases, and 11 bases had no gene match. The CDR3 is CASRPTNSGTEQFF. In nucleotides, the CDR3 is TGTGCCAGCAGGCCAACAAATAGCGGGACAGAGCAGTTCTTC.

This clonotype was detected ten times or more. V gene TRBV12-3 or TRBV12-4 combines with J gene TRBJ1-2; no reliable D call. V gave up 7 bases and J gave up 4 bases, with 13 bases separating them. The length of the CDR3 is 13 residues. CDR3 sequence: CASTSGKFYGYTF. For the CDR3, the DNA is TGTGCCAGCACCTCGGGCAAGTTCTATGGCTACACCTTC.

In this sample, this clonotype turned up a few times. The CDR3 DNA follows: TGCAGTGCTAGAGATCAAAGGGCTGCAACTAATGAAAAACTGTTTTTT. Protein: CSARDQRAATNEKLFF. This chain joins TRBV20-1 and TRBJ1-4; D not certain. Trimming pared 0 bases from V and 0 bases from J, leaving 11 bases between. The CDR3 consists of 16 residues. Germline assignment: CDR1 DFQATT and CDR2 SNEGSKA (reference sequence).

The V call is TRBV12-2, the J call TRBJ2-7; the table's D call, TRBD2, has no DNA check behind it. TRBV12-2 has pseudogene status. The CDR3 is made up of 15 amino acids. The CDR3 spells CASRLGGVSSYEQYF. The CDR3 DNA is TGTGCAAGTCGCTTGGGAGGGGTGTCCTCCTACGAGCAGTACTTC.

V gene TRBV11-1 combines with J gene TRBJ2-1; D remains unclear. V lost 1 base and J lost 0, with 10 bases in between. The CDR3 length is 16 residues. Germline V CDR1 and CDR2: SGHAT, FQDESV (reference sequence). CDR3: CASSLVPGSSYNEQFF. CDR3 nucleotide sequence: TGTGCCAGCAGCTTAGTGCCCGGCAGCTCCTACAATGAGCAGTTCTTC.

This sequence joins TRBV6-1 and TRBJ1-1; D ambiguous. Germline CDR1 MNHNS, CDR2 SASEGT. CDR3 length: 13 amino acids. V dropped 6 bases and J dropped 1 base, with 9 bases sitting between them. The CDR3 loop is CASRPIGNTEAFF. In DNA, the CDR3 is TGTGCCAGCAGACCGATAGGGAACACTGAAGCTTTCTTT.

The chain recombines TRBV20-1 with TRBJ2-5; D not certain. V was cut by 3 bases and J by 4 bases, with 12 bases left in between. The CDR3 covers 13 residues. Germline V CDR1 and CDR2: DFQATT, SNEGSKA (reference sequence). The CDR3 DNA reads TGCAGTGCTAGGGCACTTTCGCCAGAGACCCAGTACTTC. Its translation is CSARALSPETQYF.

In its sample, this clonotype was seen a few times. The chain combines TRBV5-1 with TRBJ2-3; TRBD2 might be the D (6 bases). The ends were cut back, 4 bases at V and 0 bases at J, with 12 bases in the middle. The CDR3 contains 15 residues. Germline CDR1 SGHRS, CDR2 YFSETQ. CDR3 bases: TGCGCCAGCAGCCCCCAAAGCGGGAGCACAGATACGCAGTATTTT. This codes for CASSPQSGSTDTQYF.

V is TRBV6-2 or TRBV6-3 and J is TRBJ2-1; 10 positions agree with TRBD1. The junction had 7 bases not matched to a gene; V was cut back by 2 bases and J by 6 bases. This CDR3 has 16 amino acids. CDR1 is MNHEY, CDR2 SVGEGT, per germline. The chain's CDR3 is CASSYAWTGGLNEQFF. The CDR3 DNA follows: TGTGCCAGCAGTTACGCCTGGACAGGGGGGCTCAATGAGCAGTTCTTC.

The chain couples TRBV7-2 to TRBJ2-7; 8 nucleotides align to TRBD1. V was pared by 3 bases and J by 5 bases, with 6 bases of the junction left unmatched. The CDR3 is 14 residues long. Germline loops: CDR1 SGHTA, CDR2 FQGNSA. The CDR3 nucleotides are TGTGCCAGCAGCTTTAGGACAGGGAGCGACGAGCAGTACTTC. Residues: CASSFRTGSDEQYF.

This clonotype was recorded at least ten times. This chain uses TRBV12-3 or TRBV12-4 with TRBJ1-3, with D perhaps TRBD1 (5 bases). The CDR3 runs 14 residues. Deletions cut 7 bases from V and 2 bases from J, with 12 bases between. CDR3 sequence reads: CASTRGSPGNTIYF. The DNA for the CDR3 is TGTGCCAGCACGAGGGGTTCCCCTGGAAACACCATATATTTT.